These T cell receptor beta chains were read from a single sample in a study of technical replicates of blood from a handful of donors. The table came from immunoSEQ multiplex PCR; TCRdb's copy has only in-frame clones and leaves some out. The table has about 81,000 clones, 81% seen once; the top ten hold approximately 4%. Specimen: PBMCs. These receptors all come from a human donor in good health. Some clones in this sample may be carry-over from other donors' samples. CDR3s include the opening cysteine and the closing phenylalanine or tryptophan. Each record gives: J gene, V gene, D gene, CDR3 protein, CDR3 DNA. A D gene is named only where the DNA matches it firmly.

TRBJ2-7 TRBV30 - CAWREPGTYEQYF TGTGCCTGGAGGGAACCAGGTACCTACGAGCAGTACTTC
TRBJ2-7 TRBV6-1 TRBD2 CASSELSGTSYEQYF TGTGCCAGCAGTGAACTGAGCGGGACCTCCTACGAGCAGTACTTC
TRBJ1-6 TRBV9 - CASSVSWEPANNSPLHF TGTGCCAGCAGCGTAAGCTGGGAGCCAGCAAATAATTCACCCCTCCACTTT
TRBJ1-2 TRBV4-3 - CASSQDQGRGLYGYTF TGCGCCAGCAGCCAAGATCAGGGCAGGGGTCTGTATGGCTACACCTTC
TRBJ2-2 TRBV29-1 TRBD1 CSARDTDRGETGELFF TGCAGCGCTCGAGACACCGACAGGGGAGAAACCGGGGAGCTGTTTTTT
TRBJ2-5 TRBV5-4 TRBD1 CASSLDGTGETQYF TGTGCCAGCAGCTTGGATGGGACAGGGGAGACCCAGTACTTC
TRBJ1-5 TRBV30 - CAWEPGYSNQPQHF TGTGCCTGGGAGCCGGGTTATAGCAATCAGCCCCAGCATTTT
TRBJ2-1 TRBV7-9 TRBD2 CASSLMAGGRNEQFF TGTGCCAGCAGCTTAATGGCGGGGGGGCGGAATGAGCAGTTCTTC
TRBJ1-2 TRBV6-1 - CASSGRGGGYGYTF TGTGCCAGTTCGGGACGAGGGGGGGGCTATGGCTACACCTTC
TRBJ1-6 TRBV5-4 TRBD1 CASSLGAGQDPNSPLHF TGTGCCAGCAGCTTGGGGGCCGGACAGGACCCCAATTCACCCCTCCACTTT
TRBJ2-5 TRBV5-1 TRBD2 CASSFAAGGPGTQYF TGCGCCAGCAGCTTTGCAGCGGGGGGCCCTGGGACCCAGTACTTC
TRBJ1-2 TRBV9 TRBD1 CASSVESGGNYGYTF TGTGCCAGCAGCGTAGAATCAGGGGGGAACTATGGCTACACCTTC